This T cell receptor (beta chain) was documented in a study of T cells in Graves' hyperthyroidism and ophthalmopathy. The germline V and J ends were trimmed by 7 bases and 2 bases, with 11 bases remaining between them. Per germline, CDR1 DFQATT and CDR2 SNEGSKA (reference sequence). This CDR3 is 12 amino acids long. A note on this clonotype: Antigen: not known.

Patients were excluded for uncontrolled infection, other autoimmune disease, pregnancy or lactation. Diagnoses rested on clinical symptoms, serum thyroxine and TRAb, thyroid ultrasound and orbital computed tomography. Study conclusions and caveats: From stable hyperthyroidism, ophthalmopathy was separated by a 13 V-J model.

What was amplified from RNA transcripts were TCR beta CDR3 regions. HTBI primers drove first-round RT-PCR of the TCR CDR3. TCRdb fed the multiplex PCR reads into MiXCR, producing one record per CDR3 protein. The sample carries approximately 640,000 distinct CDR3 sequences, 45% recorded once. This sequence was found in an adult man with Graves' disease, either hyperthyroidism or ophthalmopathy (not recorded which). The rearrangement joins TRBV20-1 to TRBJ2-5, with D perhaps TRBD2 (5 bases). Sequences were obtained from peripheral blood or thyroid tissue (not recorded which). CDR3 region: CSDPGTQETQYF. The DNA of the CDR3 is TGCAGTGATCCGGGAACACAAGAGACCCAGTACTTC.